This T cell receptor beta chain came from a study of T cells in Graves' hyperthyroidism and ophthalmopathy. There are 17 residues in the CDR3. Germline CDR1 reads MNHNS; CDR2 reads SASEGT. V was clipped by 2 bases and J by 1 base, with 17 bases between them. It was RNA transcripts that yielded the amplified TCR beta CDR3 regions. The TCR CDR3 first-round RT-PCR relied on the HTBI primer set. Using its own MiXCR run on the multiplex PCR reads, TCRdb lists one record per CDR3 protein. The sample consists of some 620,000 distinct CDR3 sequences, 15% to 20% of them appearing once. This clonotype was counted many times.

The sample was blood. The clonotype originates from a woman in her twenties or thirties with Graves' hyperthyroidism. The chain uses TRBV6-1 and TRBJ1-1, with a weak D call TRBD1 (5 bases). The chain's CDR3 is CASSERITGLKNTEAFF. The DNA of the CDR3 is TGTGCCAGCAGTGAAAGGATAACAGGTTTAAAGAACACTGAAGCTTTCTTT.